This entry lists 15 T cell receptor beta chains sequenced from one sample in a study of long-term antiretroviral therapy in people with HIV. Run at survey level, the immunoSEQ assay was version v3.0. Assay used: immunoSEQ multiplex PCR; TCRdb lists only in-frame clones, some missing. The sample shows 20,000 to 25,000 clones, over 80% of them seen only once. Sample: unsorted PBMCs, taken 1.2 years after starting antiretroviral therapy. The origin of the receptors is a woman aged 40 to 50 with HIV.

J is TRBJ2-5 and V is TRBV28, with 9 bases aligning to TRBD1. The germline CDR1 and CDR2 sequences are MDHEN and SYDVKM. V was pared by 3 bases and J by 5 bases, with 7 bases of the junction left unmatched. This CDR3 has 15 amino acids. The CDR3 sequence: CASSFPATGGETQYF. DNA for the CDR3: TGTGCCAGCAGTTTCCCAGCGACAGGGGGGGAGACCCAGTACTTC.

This chain links TRBV27 with TRBJ1-1; 8 bases are a match to TRBD1. The V and J ends lost 3 bases and 2 bases, in that order; junction bases with no gene match: 2. The CDR3 consists of 14 residues. Germline V CDR1 and CDR2: MNHEY, SMNVEV (reference sequence). The CDR3 nucleotides are TGTGCCAGCAGTTTCGACAGGGGAAACACTGAAGCTTTCTTT. Protein: CASSFDRGNTEAFF.

CDR3 loop: CASSNDRFPYEQYF. The DNA of the CDR3 is TGCGCCAGCTCAAACGACAGGTTCCCCTACGAGCAGTACTTC. This chain connects TRBV10-2 to TRBJ2-7; D possibly corresponds to TRBD1 (6 bases). The CDR3 is made up of 14 amino acids. The V end lost 8 bases, the J end lost 2 bases, and 16 bases lay between the germline ends. Germline CDR1 and CDR2: WSHSY and SAAADI.

The chain carries TRBV2 and TRBJ1-2; D gene unclear. V lost 2 bases, J lost 7 bases, and 11 bases lay in between. CDR3 length equals 13 residues. Per germline, CDR1 SNHLY and CDR2 FYNNEI. Here the CDR3 reads CASSESGDLGYTF. CDR3 nucleotides: TGTGCCAGCAGTGAATCGGGAGATCTTGGCTACACCTTC.

This clone has just one count. The rearrangement uses TRBV27 and TRBJ2-3; TRBD1 matches 7 bases. The CDR3 totals 17 residues. Germline V gene lookup returns CDR1 MNHEY and CDR2 SMNVEV (reference sequence). The V gene end was trimmed by 5 bases and the J gene end by 0 bases; junction bases not matched to a gene: 11. The CDR3 loop reads CASSGDRADPSTDTQYF. The CDR3 nucleotides are TGTGCCAGCAGTGGCGACAGGGCGGATCCCAGCACAGATACGCAGTATTTT.

V usage is TRBV18 and J usage is TRBJ2-5; 7 bases are a match to TRBD2. The junction had 5 bases not matched to a gene; V was cut back by 6 bases and J by 4 bases. The CDR3 totals 13 residues. Germline loops: CDR1 KGHSH, CDR2 LQKENI. The CDR3 reads CASSRSGIETQYF. The CDR3 DNA is TGTGCCAGCTCCCGGAGCGGGATAGAGACCCAGTACTTC.

This clone has only a few counts. V and J are TRBV5-1 and TRBJ2-7, with TRBD2 as a possible D gene (5 bases). The germline V gene has CDR1 SGHRS and CDR2 YFSETQ. The CDR3 length is 14 residues. Trimming pared 5 bases from V and 3 bases from J, leaving 15 bases between. CDR3 sequence: CASSRVGDGYEQYF. The CDR3 DNA is TGCGCCAGCAGTAGAGTCGGGGATGGCTACGAGCAGTACTTC.

The chain carries TRBV10-3 and TRBJ1-4; D unclear. Trimming shortened V by 3 bases and J by 1 base, and 15 bases separated the two germline ends. Germline V lookup: CDR1 ENHRY, CDR2 SYGVKD. CDR3 length equals 17 residues. The CDR3, as DNA: TGTGCCATCAGTGAATCGGGCCTCTCGGTAACTAATGAAAAACTGTTTTTT. It translates to CAISESGLSVTNEKLFF.

The chain combines TRBV15 with TRBJ1-5, with a possible D match to TRBD1 (6 bases). This CDR3 comprises 14 residues. The V gene's germline CDR1 is LNHNV and CDR2 YYDKDF (reference sequence). V shed 2 bases and J shed 3 bases, with 8 bases lying between them. The CDR3 DNA is TGTGCCACCAGCAGACAGGGGTCCAATCAGCCCCAGCATTTT. Translating it yields CATSRQGSNQPQHF. The full variable domain, its missing parts supplied by reference TRBV15 and TRBJ1-5, is DAMVIQNPRYQVTQFGKPVTLSCSQTLNHNVMYWYQQKSSQAPKLLFHYYDKDFNNEADTPDNFQSRRPNTSFCFLDIRSPGLGDTAMYLCATSRQGSNQPQHFGDGTRLSIL.

This clone is a singleton in its sample. CDR3: CASSYGGGGNTIYF. As DNA, the CDR3 is TGTGCCAGCAGTTACGGGGGCGGTGGAAACACCATATATTTT. The chain uses TRBV6-6 and TRBJ1-3; tentative D call: TRBD1 (6 bases). The CDR3 extends over 14 amino acids. Germline V lookup: CDR1 MNHNY, CDR2 SVGAGI (reference sequence). The V gene lost 2 bases and the J gene lost 3 bases, with 8 bases spanning the gap.

The rearrangement joins TRBV15 to TRBJ2-3; D remains unclear. V was pared by 8 bases and J by 2 bases, with 14 bases between. The CDR3 extends over 14 amino acids. Germline V lookup: CDR1 LNHNV, CDR2 YYDKDF (reference sequence). The CDR3 coding sequence is TGTGCCACCGCCCGAACGAGACTCACAGATACGCAGTATTTT. This translates into CATARTRLTDTQYF. Full variable domain (outside the CDR3, taken from reference TRBV15 and TRBJ2-3): DAMVIQNPRYQVTQFGKPVTLSCSQTLNHNVMYWYQQKSSQAPKLLFHYYDKDFNNEADTPDNFQSRRPNTSFCFLDIRSPGLGDTAMYLCATARTRLTDTQYFGPGTRLTVL.

This rearrangement joins TRBV21-1 to TRBJ1-2. TRBV21-1 is shown as a pseudogene. The CDR3 runs to 15 residues. The CDR3 region is CASSKCRGAGYGYTF. In DNA form, the CDR3 reads TGTGCCAGCAGCAAATGTCGGGGCGCCGGCTATGGCTACACCTTC.

J is TRBJ1-5 and V is TRBV6-1; a weak D match, TRBD1 (5 bases). The CDR3 sequence is 15 residues long. V was pared by 7 bases and J by 4 bases, with 17 bases between. The germline CDR1 and CDR2 sequences are MNHNS and SASEGT. In DNA form, the CDR3 reads TGTGCCAGCACCTGGGACGTCATTGGGAATCAGCCCCAGCATTTT. It encodes CASTWDVIGNQPQHF.

The CDR3 DNA sequence: TGTGCCAGCAGCCAGCGAGTTAGCGTTGACGGGGAGCTGTTTTTT. Translation: CASSQRVSVDGELFF. This chain joins TRBV4-2 and TRBJ2-2, with D tentatively TRBD2 (5 bases). CDR1 LGHNA and CDR2 YNFKEQ come from the germline V gene. The CDR3 covers 15 residues. V was shortened by 3 bases and J by 7 bases, with 15 bases between the two germline ends.

V gene TRBV5-6 combines with J gene TRBJ1-3, with D uncertain. V was trimmed by 0 bases and J by 2 bases, leaving 3 bases between them. The CDR3 consists of 13 residues. CDR1 SGHDT and CDR2 YYEEEE come from the germline V gene. In DNA form, the CDR3 reads TGTGCCAGCAGCTTGGGGGCTGGAAACACCATATATTTT. Its translation: CASSLGAGNTIYF.